The clone carrying this T cell receptor beta chain was observed a few times. The antigen is undetermined. The table came from immunoSEQ multiplex PCR; TCRdb's copy has only in-frame clones and leaves some out. The sample contains 450,000 to 500,000 clones, 78% of which appear only once. V gave up 5 bases and J gave up 12 bases, with 17 bases separating them. The length of the CDR3 is 12 residues. Germline V lookup: CDR1 SEHNR, CDR2 FQNEAQ (reference sequence). Every contributor of samples was a Caucasian grown-up residing in Nashville, Tennessee. The record originates from a study of shared clonotypes between healthy human individuals. Whole-study results and caveats: Among donors, the sharing of clonotypes was expected to be influenced by sequencing depth.

The V gene is TRBV7-9, the J gene TRBJ2-7; D remains unclear. Sequenced input: PBMCs. The sequence was obtained from a woman aged 40 to 55 in good health. Some clones in this sample may be carry-over from other donors' samples. CDR3 residues: CASSLDMSSSYF. The CDR3 region has the DNA TGTGCCAGCAGCCTAGACATGTCCTCCTCGTACTTC.